Following are 32 T cell receptor beta chains from one sample sequenced in a study of blood T cell repertoires in COVID-19. Repertoires were generated with immunoSEQ multiplex PCR, while TCRdb's copy carries only in-frame clones and drops some. The sample shows a few hundred thousand clones, around 88% of them seen only once. Sequencing was done on a sample of peripheral blood. The receptors come from a woman younger than 45 who had recovered from COVID-19.

The chain is built from TRBV6-5 and TRBJ2-5; tentative D call: TRBD2 (5 bases). The V gene's germline CDR1 is MNHEY and CDR2 SVGAGI. V lost 4 bases and J lost 5, with 17 bases in between. This CDR3 comprises 15 residues. CDR3 in DNA: TGTGCCAGCAGTTCACTAATTCCCGGGAAGGAGACCCAGTACTTC. It translates to CASSSLIPGKETQYF.

V is TRBV7-2 and J is TRBJ1-1; 10 bases align to TRBD1. V lost 6 bases to trimming and J lost 5 bases; unmatched junction nucleotides: 6. Germline V CDR1 and CDR2: SGHTA, FQGNSA. The CDR3 has 14 residues. CDR3 loop: CASRRQGAETEAFF. In nucleotides, the CDR3 is TGTGCCAGCAGGCGACAGGGGGCGGAAACTGAAGCTTTCTTT.

The chain links TRBV13 to TRBJ2-5, with D perhaps TRBD1 (6 bases). Germline values: CDR1 PRHDT, CDR2 FYEKMQ (reference sequence). Trimming cost V 4 bases and J 10 bases, with 13 bases left between them. The CDR3 has 12 residues. In nucleotides, the CDR3 is TGTGCCAGCAGCTATCACACAGGGCACCAGTACTTC. Translating gives CASSYHTGHQYF.

This clone is a singleton in its sample. The chain is built from TRBV7-9 and TRBJ2-3; 13 nucleotides agree with TRBD2. The CDR3 contains 17 residues. J was trimmed by 1 base and V by 3 bases; bases with no gene match: 4. Germline values: CDR1 SEHNR, CDR2 FQNEAQ (reference sequence). CDR3 residues: CASSFPGLAGGTDTQYF. The CDR3, as DNA: TGTGCCAGCAGCTTCCCAGGACTAGCGGGGGGCACAGATACGCAGTATTTT.

The CDR3 is CASSIKIGRSEQYF. The CDR3 DNA reads TGTGCCAGTAGTATAAAGATAGGCAGGTCCGAGCAGTACTTC. The chain employs TRBV19 and TRBJ2-7; no firm D call. V gave up 2 bases and J gave up 6 bases, with 14 bases separating them. Looked up from germline, CDR1 is LNHDA and CDR2 is SQIVND (reference sequence). The CDR3 runs to 14 residues.

V is TRBV29-1 and J is TRBJ2-4, with 9 bases that match TRBD2. The CDR3 sequence is 14 residues long. J gave up 3 bases and V 4 bases, and 4 bases lay outside the gene matches. The germline V gene has CDR1 SQVTM and CDR2 ANQGSEA. DNA for the CDR3: TGCAGCGTTGTATTAGCGGGGGACAAAAACATTCAGTACTTC. Protein product: CSVVLAGDKNIQYF.

In this sample, this clone turned up once. The chain carries TRBV28 and TRBJ1-1, with 9 bases fitting TRBD1. Germline V gene lookup returns CDR1 MDHEN and CDR2 SYDVKM. The CDR3 covers 12 residues. V was clipped by 6 bases and J by 8 bases; unmatched bases: 4. This CDR3 reads CASSRDRVEAFF. The CDR3 nucleotides read TGTGCCAGCAGCCGGGACAGGGTCGAAGCTTTCTTT.

The chain is built from TRBV4-2 and TRBJ2-1; TRBD2 matches 10 bases. Trimming removed 1 base from V and 8 bases from J; junction bases left unmatched: 5. Germline values: CDR1 LGHNA, CDR2 YNFKEQ. CDR3 length equals 15 residues. For the CDR3, the DNA is TGTGCCAGCAGCCAAGGCCTAGCGGGGGAGGATGAGCAGTTCTTC. It yields the protein CASSQGLAGEDEQFF.

This chain uses TRBV19 with TRBJ1-5, with a possible D match to TRBD1 (6 bases). Trimming took 8 bases from V and 3 from J, leaving 17 bases between them. CDR1 and CDR2 from the germline V gene are LNHDA and SQIVND (reference sequence). CDR3 size: 15 residues. The CDR3 region has the DNA TGTGCCAGTTGGGGGGGCACCCGGCTCAATCAGCCCCAGCATTTT. Translation: CASWGGTRLNQPQHF.

The chain links TRBV30 to TRBJ2-7; D is unclear. V was clipped by 2 bases and J by 4 bases, with 6 bases between them. Germline CDR1 and CDR2: GTSNPN and SVGIG (reference sequence). This CDR3 comprises 11 residues. CDR3 nucleotides: TGTGCCTGGAGTACGCGTTACGAGCAGTACTTC. This codes for CAWSTRYEQYF. The full variable domain, completed using reference TRBV30 and TRBJ2-7, is SQTIHQWPATLVQPVGSPLSLECTVEGTSNPNLYWYRQAAGRGLQLLFYSVGIGQISSEVPQNLSASRPQDRQFILSSKKLLLSDSGFYLCAWSTRYEQYFGPGTRLTVT.

This clone was seen a single time. This chain links TRBV2 with TRBJ1-2; 7 nucleotides match TRBD1. After removal of 5 bases from V and 8 bases from J, the junction contained 8 bases not matched to a gene. Per germline, CDR1 SNHLY and CDR2 FYNNEI. This CDR3 spans 13 amino acids. The CDR3 here is CASSRGQYEGYTF. CDR3 nucleotide sequence: TGTGCCAGCAGTAGGGGACAGTATGAGGGCTACACCTTC.

CDR3 nucleotide sequence: TGTGCCAGCAGCCAAGATAGGGGGCTAGGCACTGAAGCTTTCTTT. This sequence encodes CASSQDRGLGTEAFF. The rearrangement uses TRBV4-2 and TRBJ1-1; the match to TRBD1 covers 7 bases. Germline CDR1 reads LGHNA; CDR2 reads YNFKEQ. The CDR3 runs 15 residues. Trimming cost V 0 bases and J 4 bases; bases outside gene matches: 5.

This CDR3 reads CASSQERGTGFWYEQYF. CDR3 sequence (DNA): TGCGCCAGCAGCCAGGAAAGGGGGACAGGGTTTTGGTACGAGCAGTACTTC. The rearrangement links TRBV4-3 to TRBJ2-7, with TRBD1 identical over 9 bases. There are 17 residues in the CDR3. V lost 3 bases and J lost 4; bases outside the gene matches: 13. CDR1 is LGHNA, CDR2 YSLEER, per germline.

This chain joins TRBV12-3 or TRBV12-4 and TRBJ1-3, with D maybe TRBD1 (6 bases). V lost 9 bases to trimming and J lost 1 base, with 10 bases between them. The CDR3 has 13 residues. CDR3 amino acids: CASGQRSGNTIYF. The CDR3 nucleotides read TGTGCCAGTGGACAGAGGTCTGGAAACACCATATATTTT.

V and J are TRBV2 and TRBJ2-2; 12 positions agree with TRBD2. The CDR3 runs to 19 residues. Looked up from germline, CDR1 is SNHLY and CDR2 is FYNNEI. With V trimmed by 1 base and J by 0 bases, 6 bases remained unmatched. The CDR3 loop is CASSEDFLAGGSNTGELFF. CDR3 nucleotide sequence: TGTGCCAGCAGTGAAGATTTCCTAGCGGGGGGGTCGAACACCGGGGAGCTGTTTTTT.

This chain links TRBV30 with TRBJ1-1; TRBD1 is a possible D gene (6 bases). V lost 3 bases to trimming and J lost 6 bases, with 20 bases between them. CDR1 and CDR2 from the germline V gene are GTSNPN and SVGIG (reference sequence). There are 15 residues in the CDR3. The CDR3 DNA reads TGTGCCTGGAGCCGGGACATTAATCTTGGCGCTGAAGCTTTCTTT. Translated, it gives CAWSRDINLGAEAFF.

This chain links TRBV27 with TRBJ1-6; the D is unclear. The CDR3 extends over 14 amino acids. The ends were cut back, 6 bases at V and 1 base at J, with 7 bases in the middle. Germline loops: CDR1 MNHEY, CDR2 SMNVEV (reference sequence). The CDR3 DNA reads as TGTGCCAGCAGGTCCAGATCCTATAATTCACCCCTCCACTTT. Translation gives CASRSRSYNSPLHF.

The V gene is TRBV15, the J gene TRBJ1-3; D is possibly TRBD1 (5 bases). V dropped 0 bases and J dropped 3 bases, with 18 bases sitting between them. Germline V gives CDR1 LNHNV, CDR2 YYDKDF (reference sequence). The CDR3 totals 18 residues. In DNA, the CDR3 is TGTGCCACCAGCAGAGATCTGGGGGGGTCTTTTGGTGGAAACACCATATATTTT. It encodes CATSRDLGGSFGGNTIYF. Using reference TRBV15 and TRBJ1-3 for the parts outside the CDR3, the full variable domain is DAMVIQNPRYQVTQFGKPVTLSCSQTLNHNVMYWYQQKSSQAPKLLFHYYDKDFNNEADTPDNFQSRRPNTSFCFLDIRSPGLGDTAMYLCATSRDLGGSFGGNTIYFGEGSWLTVV.

The chain links TRBV7-2 to TRBJ2-1; perhaps TRBD2 as D (6 bases). The CDR3 extends over 13 amino acids. Germline V gene sequence: CDR1 SGHTA, CDR2 FQGNSA. V lost 4 bases to trimming and J lost 4 bases, with 8 bases between them. The CDR3 sequence is CASSSGRYNEQFF. The CDR3 DNA sequence: TGTGCCAGCAGCTCCGGGAGATACAATGAGCAGTTCTTC.

This clone was picked up a small number of times. CDR3 nucleotides: TGTGCCAGCTTATTACCAGGGCCGAACTATGGCTACACCTTC. This translates into CASLLPGPNYGYTF. The rearrangement joins TRBV28 to TRBJ1-2; the D gene is possibly TRBD1 (5 bases). V was shortened by 8 bases and J by 2 bases, with 15 bases between the two germline ends. CDR1 MDHEN and CDR2 SYDVKM come from the germline V gene. This CDR3 has 14 amino acids.

The chain has TRBV7-3 and TRBJ2-7, with TRBD2 identical over 8 bases. The CDR3 has 15 amino acids. J lost 1 base, V lost 3 bases, and 5 bases had no gene match. CDR1 and CDR2 (germline): SGHTA, FQGTGA. In DNA form, the CDR3 reads TGTGCCAGCAGCTTGGGGGTAGCGGGATCCTACGAGCAGTACTTC. This codes for CASSLGVAGSYEQYF.

This clone was recorded a few times. This chain links TRBV19 with TRBJ1-1; TRBD1 is a possible D gene (5 bases). From germline, CDR1 is LNHDA and CDR2 SQIVND (reference sequence). CDR3 size: 12 residues. Trimming pared 4 bases from V and 7 bases from J, leaving 10 bases between. CDR3: CASSRTGFEAFF. The CDR3 nucleotides read TGTGCCAGTAGTAGAACAGGTTTTGAAGCTTTCTTT.

CDR3 protein: CASSSDRGFQPQHF. The CDR3 coding sequence is TGTGCCAGCAGCTCGGACAGGGGGTTTCAGCCCCAGCATTTT. This chain uses TRBV7-9 with TRBJ1-5; 10 bases fit TRBD1. The V gene's germline CDR1 is SEHNR and CDR2 FQNEAQ (reference sequence). J lost 6 bases, V lost 4 bases, and 3 bases had no gene match. CDR3 length: 14 residues.

The chain carries TRBV5-1 and TRBJ2-1, with 10 bases that match TRBD2. V shed 5 bases, J shed 7 bases, and the junction held 9 bases outside the gene matches. CDR1 is SGHRS, CDR2 YFSETQ, per germline. The CDR3 contains 15 residues. The CDR3 nucleotides are TGCGCCAGCAGGTTCAGCGGGGGGGCGGCTAATGAGCAGTTCTTC. This codes for CASRFSGGAANEQFF.

This chain connects TRBV7-8 to TRBJ2-7; D gene unclear. V shed 4 bases and J shed 1 base, with 8 bases lying between them. Germline V lookup: CDR1 SGHVS, CDR2 FQNEAQ. CDR3 length equals 13 residues. This chain's CDR3 is CASSSHKSYEQYF. CDR3 nucleotide sequence: TGTGCCAGCAGCTCCCACAAATCCTACGAGCAGTACTTC.

The chain carries TRBV7-2 and TRBJ2-1; 8 positions match TRBD1. Germline CDR1 reads SGHTA; CDR2 reads FQGNSA. The ends lost 4 bases at V and 7 bases at J; junction bases unmatched: 15. CDR3 size: 17 residues. The CDR3 loop reads CASSWGYGTGDRNEQFF. The CDR3 bases are TGTGCCAGCAGCTGGGGTTACGGGACAGGAGATCGGAATGAGCAGTTCTTC.

The CDR3: CASSLAGAVGTEAFF. DNA for the CDR3: TGCGCCAGCAGCTTGGCTGGGGCCGTGGGCACTGAAGCTTTCTTT. This chain uses TRBV5-1 with TRBJ1-1, with D maybe TRBD1 (5 bases). Trimming removed 0 bases from V and 4 bases from J, with 13 bases in between. The CDR3 spans 15 residues. Germline CDR1 reads SGHRS; CDR2 reads YFSETQ.

The V gene is TRBV28, the J gene TRBJ2-5, with D uncertain. Trimming shortened V by 8 bases and J by 1 base, and 14 bases separated the two germline ends. This CDR3 has 14 residues. Per the germline V gene, CDR1 is MDHEN and CDR2 is SYDVKM. The CDR3 nucleotides are TGTGCCAGCGCCTCGCCGGTCTTCCAAGAGACCCAGTACTTC. Encoded protein: CASASPVFQETQYF.

The rearrangement joins TRBV13 to TRBJ1-2; D not resolved. With 5 bases removed from V and 2 bases from J, the gap between germline ends came to 15 bases. Per the germline V gene, CDR1 is PRHDT and CDR2 is FYEKMQ (reference sequence). CDR3 length: 15 residues. The DNA for the CDR3 is TGTGCCAGCAGCCGAACCCGACTCTTCAACTATGGCTACACCTTC. Translation: CASSRTRLFNYGYTF.

The rearrangement joins TRBV19 to TRBJ2-3, with D perhaps TRBD2 (5 bases). Deletions cut 10 bases from V and 0 bases from J, with 20 bases between. Germline V gene data show CDR1 as LNHDA and CDR2 as SQIVND (reference sequence). This CDR3 comprises 16 residues. The CDR3 spells CATSTLEDPSTDTQYF. For the CDR3, the DNA is TGTGCCACGAGTACTCTGGAGGACCCTAGCACAGATACGCAGTATTTT.

For this clone: Other DNA sequences in the same sample also yield this CDR3. The chain links TRBV12-3 or TRBV12-4 to TRBJ1-4; TRBD1 matches 9 bases. CDR3 length: 13 residues. Trimming cost V 5 bases and J 8 bases; bases outside gene matches: 3. The CDR3 here is CASSRGQGEKLFF. The DNA of the CDR3 is TGTGCCAGCAGTAGGGGACAGGGCGAAAAACTGTTTTTT.

The rearrangement joins TRBV19 to TRBJ2-7; D perhaps matches TRBD2 (5 bases). V lost 2 bases to trimming and J lost 4 bases, with 9 bases between them. Germline assignment: CDR1 LNHDA and CDR2 SQIVND (reference sequence). This CDR3 region has 13 residues. The CDR3 sequence: CASSIQEEYEQYF. Written as DNA, the CDR3 is TGTGCCAGTAGTATACAGGAGGAGTACGAGCAGTACTTC.